The source of this T cell receptor beta chain is a study of blood T cell repertoires in COVID-19. Study context: Samples of COVID-19 (acute and convalescent) were obtained from the United States, Italy and Spain.

The data were produced by immunoSEQ multiplex PCR, yet TCRdb's version contains in-frame clones alone and is incomplete. The repertoire holds 97,000 or so clones, with 75% to 95% as singletons. The CDR3 consists of 18 residues. With 1 base clipped from V and 3 bases from J, the junction kept 6 bases outside the gene matches. The germline CDR1 and CDR2 sequences are LNHNV and YYDKDF (reference sequence). The sequencing input was peripheral blood. The clonotype originates from a man between 60 and 70 years old with acute or convalescent COVID-19. The J gene is TRBJ1-4, the V gene TRBV15; 12 bases agree with TRBD1. Here the CDR3 reads CATSRAGTGGAANEKLFF. In DNA form, the CDR3 reads TGTGCCACCAGCAGAGCCGGGACAGGGGGCGCGGCTAATGAAAAACTGTTTTTT.